Listed below are T cell receptor beta chains from one sample, sequenced in a study of cytomegalovirus exposure and HLA in healthy donors. The repertoire was sequenced with immunoSEQ multiplex PCR; TCRdb's copy has only in-frame clones and lacks some. The sample contains under 200,000 clones, around 68% of which appear only once. The specimen sequenced was PBMCs. The receptors were gathered from a man aged 40-55 years in good health and CMV-seronegative. Both conserved end residues are part of each CDR3. A D gene is named only where the DNA matches it firmly. A row's size may be missing; if present it is once, few, many or a size class.

d_call	v_call	j_call	clone_size	cdr3_nt	cdr3_aa
NA	TRBV4-1	TRBJ2-5	NA	TGCGCCAGCAGCCAAGAAAGAGGAAGCAACCAAGAGACCCAGTACTTC	CASSQERGSNQETQYF
TRBD1	TRBV5-1	TRBJ1-1	NA	TGCGCCAGCACCCCCCGGAGCGGTGACAGGGAGGCTGAAGCTTTCTTT	CASTPRSGDREAEAFF
TRBD1	TRBV19	TRBJ1-2	NA	TGTGCTAGTAGTATGGGGACAGGGGGCGACTATGGCTACACCTTC	CASSMGTGGDYGYTF
NA	TRBV4-1	TRBJ1-1	NA	TGCGCCAGCAGCCCGACTGGGAACACTGAAGCTTTCTTT	CASSPTGNTEAFF
NA	TRBV6-1	TRBJ2-6	NA	TGTGCCAGCAGTGTGGACAGTCGTTCTGGGGCCAACGTCCTGACTTTC	CASSVDSRSGANVLTF
TRBD1	TRBV30	TRBJ1-6	NA	TGTGCCTGGAGTCGACAGGGGGAGGCACCCCTCCACTTT	CAWSRQGEAPLHF
NA	TRBV6-1	TRBJ1-2	few	TGTGCCAGCAGTTCCGGGTCATCTTTGTACTATGGCTACACCTTC	CASSSGSSLYYGYTF
TRBD2	TRBV9	TRBJ2-1	NA	TGTGCCAGCAACGCGGGGGGTAAGGATGAGCAGTTCTTC	CASNAGGKDEQFF
NA	TRBV7-8	TRBJ2-2	NA	TGTGCCAGCAGCTTAGTCGGCTCGACTAACACCGGGGAGCTGTTTTTT	CASSLVGSTNTGELFF
TRBD2	TRBV6-6	TRBJ2-7	NA	TGTGCCAGCAGTTACGGGACTAGCTCCTACGAGCAGTACTTC	CASSYGTSSYEQYF
NA	TRBV9	TRBJ1-1	few	TGTGCCAGCAGCCCAGCAGGCCTTGAAGCTTTCTTT	CASSPAGLEAFF
TRBD1	TRBV5-1	TRBJ2-7	few	TGCGCCAGCAGCTCTTCGATCCCGGGACAGGGTGACGAGCAGTACTTC	CASSSSIPGQGDEQYF
NA	TRBV2	TRBJ2-7	NA	TGTGCCAGCCGGCTGGACAGGGACTATTGGCAGTACTTC	CASRLDRDYWQYF
NA	TRBV5-4	TRBJ2-5	NA	TGTGCCAGCAGCTTGGACAGGGAACGGACCCAGTACTTC	CASSLDRERTQYF
TRBD2	TRBV2	TRBJ2-4	NA	TGTGCCAGCAGTGAAACTAGCGGGAATACGGGCATTCAGTACTTC	CASSETSGNTGIQYF
TRBD2	TRBV19	TRBJ2-3	few	TGTGCCAGTAGCCAGGGACTAGTTGGAGATACGCAGTATTTT	CASSQGLVGDTQYF
NA	TRBV7-6	TRBJ1-3	NA	TGTGCCAGCAGCTTAGGAGGGTTGGGAAACACCATATATTTT	CASSLGGLGNTIYF
NA	TRBV7-8	TRBJ2-5	few	TGTGCCAGCAGCCCTACTAGCAGCGAGACCCAGTACTTC	CASSPTSSETQYF
TRBD1	TRBV4-2	TRBJ2-7	NA	TGTGCCAGCAGCCAAGAACGCGGACAGGGAAGGATCAGACTCTACGAGCAGTACTTC	CASSQERGQGRIRLYEQYF
TRBD1	TRBV11-3	TRBJ2-1	NA	TGTGCCAGCAGCTACGGACAGGGTTACAATGAGCAGTTCTTC	CASSYGQGYNEQFF
TRBD2	TRBV2	TRBJ2-5	few	TGTGCCAGCCTCTTAGCGGGGGCTAGGGCCAGGGAGACCCAGTACTTC	CASLLAGARARETQYF
NA	TRBV25-1	TRBJ1-2	once	TGTGCCAGCAGTGAGCTGGGTGGAGGCGGAGGCGGCTACACCTTC	CASSELGGGGGGYTF
NA	TRBV6-5	TRBJ1-2	NA	TGTGCCAGCAGCCCCCTGACAGCTAACTATGGCTACACCTTC	CASSPLTANYGYTF
NA	TRBV7-7	TRBJ2-1	NA	TGTGCTAGCAGCAGGGCGGGCTACAATGAGCAGTTCTTC	CASSRAGYNEQFF
NA	TRBV19	TRBJ1-2	NA	TGTGCCAGTAGTTTACCCCAGGACAGCGTTAACTATGGCTACACCTTC	CASSLPQDSVNYGYTF
TRBD1	TRBV28	TRBJ1-5	NA	TGTGCCAGCAGTGACAGGGGGCTTCAGCCCCAGCATTTT	CASSDRGLQPQHF
NA	TRBV7-2	TRBJ2-6	NA	TGTGCCAGCAGCTTATTGAGGAACTCTGGGGCCAACGTCCTGACTTTC	CASSLLRNSGANVLTF
NA	TRBV29-1	TRBJ1-1	NA	TGCAGCGTTGGTAGGGAGATCGGTAGGACTGAAGCTTTCTTT	CSVGREIGRTEAFF
TRBD1	TRBV29-1	TRBJ2-5	NA	TGCAGCGTTGATTTCACCGGGACAGAGAAAGAGACCCAGTACTTC	CSVDFTGTEKETQYF
NA	TRBV29-1	TRBJ1-2	NA	TGCAGCGTTGTCCAGGAGGACGGCTACACCTTC	CSVVQEDGYTF
NA	TRBV7-2	TRBJ2-7	NA	TGTGCCAGCAGCCCGTCCTACGAGCAGTACTTC	CASSPSYEQYF
TRBD2	TRBV7-2	TRBJ2-1	NA	TGTGCCAGCAGCGCCCGGACTAGCGGGAGTTTATCCTACAATGAGCAGTTCTTC	CASSARTSGSLSYNEQFF
NA	TRBV5-1	TRBJ2-3	NA	TGCGCCAGCAGCGGGGGGTCTTTGGTCACAGATACGCAGTATTTT	CASSGGSLVTDTQYF
NA	TRBV19	TRBJ2-1	NA	TGTGCCAGTACCCGGGGGGCAGGGGCTAATGAGCAGTTCTTC	CASTRGAGANEQFF
NA	TRBV6-6	TRBJ1-1	once	TGTGCCAGCGGAGGTATTGGCCCCGAAGCTTTCTTT	CASGGIGPEAFF
TRBD2	TRBV15	TRBJ2-1	NA	TGTGCCACCAGCAGAGATCACGCGGGGGGATACAATGAGCAGTTCTTC	CATSRDHAGGYNEQFF
NA	TRBV7-2	TRBJ1-1	NA	TGTGCCAGCAGCCCTTTGAGAGCCACTGAAGCTTTCTTT	CASSPLRATEAFF
TRBD1	TRBV7-9	TRBJ1-2	few	TGTGCCAGCAGCTACCTCGACAGGGGCAACGGCTACACCTTC	CASSYLDRGNGYTF
TRBD2	TRBV5-8	TRBJ2-7	NA	TGTGCCAGCAGCCGCCCGGGAGGAATTGTCTACGAGCAGTACTTC	CASSRPGGIVYEQYF